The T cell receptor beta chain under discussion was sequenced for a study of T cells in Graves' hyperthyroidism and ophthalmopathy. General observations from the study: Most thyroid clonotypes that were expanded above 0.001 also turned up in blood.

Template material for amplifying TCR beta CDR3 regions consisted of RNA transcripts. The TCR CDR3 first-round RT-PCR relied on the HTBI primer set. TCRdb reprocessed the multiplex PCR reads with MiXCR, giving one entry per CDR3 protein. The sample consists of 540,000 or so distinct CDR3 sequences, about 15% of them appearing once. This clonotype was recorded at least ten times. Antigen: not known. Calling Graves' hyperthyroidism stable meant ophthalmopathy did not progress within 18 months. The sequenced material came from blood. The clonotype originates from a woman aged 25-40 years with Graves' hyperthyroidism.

For the CDR3, the DNA is TGTGCCAGCACCACGGGGGGCCAGTCCCACTACGAGCAGTACTTC. This gives the protein CASTTGGQSHYEQYF. The chain carries TRBV27 and TRBJ2-7; D may be TRBD2 (7 bases). V was clipped by 7 bases and J by 3 bases, with 19 bases between them. CDR3 length: 15 amino acids. CDR1 MNHEY and CDR2 SMNVEV come from the germline V gene (reference sequence).